Listed below are T cell receptor beta chains from one sample, sequenced in a study of blood T cell repertoires in COVID-19. The repertoire was sequenced with immunoSEQ multiplex PCR; TCRdb's copy has only in-frame clones and lacks some. Of about 240,000 clones detected, 83% appear once; the ten largest clones hold 3% to 4.5%. Sequenced input: PBMCs or T cells enriched from blood (not recorded which). These receptor sequences come from a woman aged 40 to 50 who had been exposed to COVID-19. CDR3s include the opening cysteine and the closing phenylalanine or tryptophan. The D gene is left open where the match is weak. A row's size may be missing; if present it is once, few, many or a size class.

>TRBJ2-3|.|once|TRBV24-1
CATSDRGTDTQYF
TGTGCCACCAGTGATCGGGGGACAGATACGCAGTATTTT
>TRBJ1-2|.|once|TRBV2
CASSESSYGYTF
TGTGCCAGCAGTGAAAGCTCCTATGGCTACACCTTC
>TRBJ2-3|.|few|TRBV9
CASSVREGRTDTQYF
TGTGCCAGCAGCGTACGAGAGGGTAGGACAGATACGCAGTATTTT
>TRBJ2-1|.|many|TRBV11-2
CASSPPGGPYNEQFF
TGTGCCAGCAGCCCACCCGGGGGGCCCTACAATGAGCAGTTCTTC
>TRBJ1-5|.|.|TRBV7-2
CASSLGNRPQPQHF
TGTGCCAGCAGCTTGGGGAACAGGCCCCAGCCCCAGCATTTT
>TRBJ2-5|.|once|TRBV6-1
CASSELIASETQYF
TGTGCCAGCAGTGAACTGATAGCTTCGGAGACCCAGTACTTC
>TRBJ1-5|TRBD1|.|TRBV2
CASSSRGTLQPQHF
TGTGCCAGCAGTTCCAGGGGGACCCTCCAGCCCCAGCATTTT
>TRBJ1-2|.|few|TRBV29-1
CSVEDRAGGPGGYTF
TGCAGCGTTGAAGATCGCGCAGGCGGGCCGGGTGGCTACACCTTC
>TRBJ2-5|.|.|TRBV7-3
CASSLGRGETQYF
TGTGCCAGCAGTCTAGGACGGGGAGAGACCCAGTACTTC
>TRBJ2-1|.|.|TRBV6-1
CASSEAGGNNEQFF
TGTGCCAGCAGTGAAGCGGGGGGAAACAATGAGCAGTTCTTC
>TRBJ2-2|.|.|TRBV19
CASSEGELFF
TGTGCCAGTAGTGAGGGGGAGCTGTTTTTT
>TRBJ2-7|TRBD2|.|TRBV19
CASSMAGLAGGQHEQYF
TGTGCCAGTAGTATGGCGGGACTAGCGGGGGGGCAACACGAGCAGTACTTC
>TRBJ1-1|.|.|TRBV12-3/TRBV12-4
CASSATGNTEAFF
TGTGCCAGCAGTGCGACTGGGAACACTGAAGCTTTCTTT
>TRBJ2-2|.|many|TRBV6-5
CASRGEANTGELFF
TGTGCCAGCAGGGGGGAGGCGAACACCGGGGAGCTGTTTTTT
>TRBJ1-3|.|.|TRBV16
CASSQSPSSGNTIYF
TGTGCCAGCAGCCAATCACCGAGCTCTGGAAACACCATATATTTT
>TRBJ2-7|.|.|TRBV27
CASSLSGYEQYF
TGTGCCAGCAGTTTATCCGGCTACGAGCAGTACTTC
>TRBJ1-1|.|.|TRBV6-5
CASSPRWDTEAFF
TGTGCCAGCAGCCCCAGGTGGGACACTGAAGCTTTCTTT
>TRBJ2-7|TRBD1|.|TRBV9
CASSATGQGTYEQYF
TGTGCCAGCAGCGCAACGGGACAGGGCACCTACGAGCAGTACTTC
>TRBJ1-3|TRBD1|.|TRBV18
CASSADRDGNTIYF
TGTGCCAGCTCAGCGGACAGGGATGGAAACACCATATATTTT
>TRBJ2-1|TRBD2|.|TRBV9
CASSPRGGGAYNEQFF
TGTGCCAGCAGCCCACGGGGCGGGGGGGCCTACAATGAGCAGTTCTTC
>TRBJ1-4|.|.|TRBV28
CASSLSQGWEKLFF
TGTGCCAGCAGTTTATCACAGGGCTGGGAAAAACTGTTTTTT
>TRBJ1-1|TRBD1|.|TRBV11-2
CASSPGQEGEAFF
TGTGCCAGCAGCCCTGGACAGGAGGGTGAAGCTTTCTTT
>TRBJ1-5|.|.|TRBV28
CASSLGGPQHF
TGTGCCAGCAGTTTAGGGGGCCCCCAGCATTTT
>TRBJ1-1|.|few|TRBV6-2/TRBV6-3
CASSRRELNTEAFF
TGTGCCAGCAGTCGCCGGGAGTTGAACACTGAAGCTTTCTTT
>TRBJ2-6|.|once|TRBV2
CASVRTAGANVLTF
TGTGCCAGCGTGAGGACAGCCGGGGCCAACGTCCTGACTTTC
>TRBJ2-5|.|.|TRBV25-1
CASSAGRDRGETQYF
TGTGCCAGCAGTGCGGGGCGCGACCGGGGGGAGACCCAGTACTTC
>TRBJ1-4|.|.|TRBV9
CASSVGPGGSTNEKLFF
TGTGCCAGCAGCGTAGGGCCAGGAGGATCAACTAATGAAAAACTGTTTTTT
>TRBJ2-3|TRBD2|.|TRBV6-4
CASSEGAGGPVDTQYF
TGTGCCAGCAGTGAGGGAGCGGGGGGGCCCGTAGATACGCAGTATTTT
>TRBJ1-6|TRBD1|.|TRBV5-1
CASSLATQGVGSPLHF
TGCGCCAGCAGCTTGGCCACGCAGGGGGTAGGATCACCCCTCCACTTT
>TRBJ1-2|TRBD1|.|TRBV2
CASSAQGQGYGYTF
TGTGCCAGCAGCGCCCAGGGACAGGGCTATGGCTACACCTTC
>TRBJ2-7|.|few|TRBV12-5
CASHGQGRAYEQYF
TGTGCTAGTCACGGGCAGGGGCGAGCCTACGAGCAGTACTTC
>TRBJ2-2|TRBD1|.|TRBV6-2/TRBV6-3
CASSIQGGNTGELFF
TGTGCCAGCAGCATACAGGGGGGAAACACCGGGGAGCTGTTTTTT
>TRBJ2-7|TRBD2|.|TRBV3-1/TRBV3-2
CASSHESGGREQYF
TGTGCCAGCAGCCACGAGAGCGGGGGAAGAGAGCAGTACTTC
>TRBJ1-1|TRBD1|.|TRBV28
CASSSGQGQDTEAFF
TGTGCCAGCAGTTCCGGACAGGGTCAAGACACTGAAGCTTTCTTT
>TRBJ1-1|TRBD1|few|TRBV6-5
CASRIAGGTEAFF
TGTGCCAGCAGAATCGCAGGGGGCACTGAAGCTTTCTTT
>TRBJ1-2|.|once|TRBV5-4
CASSLEGANYGYTF
TGTGCCAGCAGCTTGGAAGGGGCCAACTATGGCTACACCTTC
>TRBJ1-5|.|.|TRBV2
CASSGTEGQPQHF
TGTGCCAGCAGCGGGACTGAGGGGCAGCCCCAGCATTTT
>TRBJ2-7|TRBD2|.|TRBV5-6
CASSLVGLAAEQYF
TGTGCCAGCAGCTTGGTGGGACTAGCGGCCGAGCAGTACTTC
>TRBJ2-7|TRBD2|.|TRBV27
CASSSLLAGALYEQYF
TGTGCCAGCAGTTCCCTACTAGCGGGGGCCCTCTACGAGCAGTACTTC
>TRBJ1-1|.|.|TRBV5-1
CASSPIGEGLAFF
TGCGCCAGCAGCCCCATTGGGGAGGGTTTAGCTTTCTTT